This TCR beta chain was obtained from a study of T cells after yellow fever vaccination. The CDR3 length is 15 residues. V was pared by 7 bases and J by 8 bases, with 13 bases of the junction left unmatched. Study results and limitations: When the response was secondary, it was weaker but reached its peak faster, day 5 versus 15. Clones from primary vaccination mostly reappeared after the booster (roughly 95% CD4, roughly 87% CD8). Some clonotypes, a small share, were shared between CD4 and CD8 compartments.

TCR cDNA was made by 5'RACE template switching, adding a universal primer site and UMIs. In TCRdb, the 5' RACE reads were re-called with MiXCR into one record per CDR3 protein. The data show 620,000 or so distinct CDR3 sequences, with about a sixth seen just once and 17% held by the top ten. This clonotype was detected many times. As yet, its antigen is unknown. The chain is built from TRBV12-3 or TRBV12-4 and TRBJ2-1; 8 nucleotides agree with TRBD1. The material was PBMCs, obtained about 5 days after the first yellow fever vaccination. The clonotype originates from a man between 18 and 29 years old who received the YFV17D yellow fever vaccine. CDR3 in DNA: TGTGCCAGCATTCCCGGGACAGGCGGACAATATGAGCAGTTCTTC. Its protein is CASIPGTGGQYEQFF.